The entry below gives a single TCR beta chain sequence along with its context. What it recognizes is unknown. These data belong to a study of naive and memory T cell subsets. Points from the study as a whole: Over 95% of naive TCR sequences appeared only once after error correction, unlike memory subsets. Clonotypes are single alpha or beta chains, not paired receptors.

V dropped 4 bases and J dropped 2 bases, with 11 bases sitting between them. The CDR3 extends over 14 amino acids. Germline V gives CDR1 ENHRY, CDR2 SYGVKD. Two oligonucleotides, mixed equimolar, formed the beta constant-region primer covering TRBC1 and TRBC2. Four rounds of PCR amplified the ligated cDNA using nested alpha and beta constant-region primers plus SP2. TCRdb reprocessed the UMI-ligation and nested PCR reads with MiXCR, giving one entry per CDR3 protein. The sample holds around 110,000 distinct CDR3 sequences, about 36% seen once. J is TRBJ1-2 and V is TRBV10-3; D is possibly TRBD1 (6 bases). Sequences were obtained from central memory CD4+ T cells from blood. The receptor's source is a human donor in good health. CDR3 DNA: TGTGCCATCAGTGTCCAGGGGAGGAACTATGGCTACACCTTC. The encoded protein is CAISVQGRNYGYTF.